This TCR beta chain was identified during a study of Ad26.COV2.S vaccination and SARS-CoV-2 variants. Whole-study context: In the COV1001 trial, the donor was in the Ad26.COV2.S arm. Doses of Ad26.COV2.S were injected into muscle once or twice, 56 days apart. Findings of the study overall: It was reported that spike-specific CD8+ and CD4+ T cell responses were substantially broad after vaccination.

Concerning this clone: Its antigen is as yet unknown.

Generated by immunoSEQ multiplex PCR, the TCRdb table keeps only in-frame clones and is missing some. The table lists some 420,000 clones, more than 75% of them singletons. Treatment: around 19 received Ad26.COV2.S at low or high dose, single or two shots; roughly 5 received placebo; per-sample allocation not given. Following the first vaccine or placebo injection, samples were taken on day 63. Ad26.COV2.S expressed prefusion-stabilized spike from the original Wuhan strain. The TCR was taken from a person between 18 and 65 years old who received the Ad26.COV2.S COVID-19 vaccine or a placebo. Sequencing used peripheral blood, obtained in a trial of Ad26.COV2.S vaccine versus placebo.

CDR3 bases: TGTGCCAGTAGTACTCGGACAGGGCGGAATGAAAAACTGTTTTTT. Protein: CASSTRTGRNEKLFF. This chain uses TRBV19 with TRBJ1-4; 8 positions match TRBD1. V shed 4 bases, J shed 5 bases, and the junction held 6 bases outside the gene matches. Germline V CDR1 and CDR2: LNHDA, SQIVND (reference sequence). The CDR3 contains 15 residues.